A single sample gave rise to the 30 T cell receptor beta chains below, sequenced in a study of control samples from healthy donors and cancer patients. Using immunoSEQ multiplex PCR, the repertoire was profiled, and TCRdb retains in-frame clones only, with some absent. The sample has roughly 98,000 clones, more than 85% seen once; the top ten hold roughly 8%. Sequencing was carried out using blood. These receptors originate from a man younger than 35 in good health.

This clone was recorded once. The genes are TRBV29-1 and TRBJ1-1; no definite D call. V lost 6 bases, J lost 5 bases, and 16 bases lay in between. Germline V CDR1 and CDR2: SQVTM, ANQGSEA. There are 13 residues in the CDR3. The CDR3 protein is CSVASGSGTEAFF. The CDR3 bases are TGCAGCGTGGCCTCCGGTAGCGGGACTGAAGCTTTCTTT.

This clone was counted a single time. The J gene is TRBJ1-2, the V gene TRBV19, with a possible D match to TRBD1 (5 bases). Deletions cut 6 bases from V and 8 bases from J, with 13 bases between. This CDR3 is built from 12 residues. CDR1 and CDR2 (germline): LNHDA, SQIVND (reference sequence). The CDR3 here is CASRGPEGGYTF. In nucleotides, the CDR3 is TGTGCCAGTAGAGGCCCCGAGGGGGGCTACACCTTC.

V gene TRBV6-5 combines with J gene TRBJ1-1; 7 nucleotides match TRBD1. The CDR3 length is 14 residues. Germline-derived CDR1 and CDR2 are MNHEY and SVGAGI. The junction had 3 bases not matched to a gene; V was cut back by 5 bases and J by 0 bases. The CDR3 region has the DNA TGTGCCAGCAGTCTAGACAGGGTGAACACTGAAGCTTTCTTT. Translating it yields CASSLDRVNTEAFF.

This clone was seen only once. The chain couples TRBV13 to TRBJ1-1; the match to TRBD1 covers 8 bases. The CDR3 runs to 15 residues. V dropped 2 bases and J dropped 5; count of bases not matched to a gene: 7. Germline loops: CDR1 PRHDT, CDR2 FYEKMQ (reference sequence). The CDR3 loop reads CASSLQGARRTEAFF. In nucleotides, the CDR3 is TGTGCCAGCAGCTTACAGGGGGCCAGACGGACTGAAGCTTTCTTT.

The gene calls are TRBV10-3 and TRBJ2-7, with 8 bases matching TRBD2. Germline CDR1 is ENHRY and CDR2 is SYGVKD. J was trimmed by 6 bases and V by 10 bases; bases with no gene match: 14. This CDR3 has 14 amino acids. The CDR3 is CATLGTSRGLEQYF. CDR3 sequence (DNA): TGTGCCACCCTAGGGACTAGTCGAGGTCTCGAGCAGTACTTC.

The chain employs TRBV3-1 (or the pseudogene TRBV3-2) and TRBJ1-5; TRBD1 matches at 7 bases. J was trimmed by 6 bases and V by 2 bases; bases with no gene match: 4. The germline gives CDR1 LGHDT, CDR2 YNNKEL (reference sequence). CDR3 length: 14 residues. CDR3 protein: CASSQRGLGQPQHF. CDR3 nucleotide sequence: TGTGCCAGCAGCCAAAGGGGGCTCGGTCAGCCCCAGCATTTT.

This clone was observed a single time. CDR3 loop: CASSLEAGVNEQYF. The CDR3 nucleotides are TGTGCCAGCAGCCTAGAAGCGGGAGTGAACGAGCAGTACTTC. The J gene is TRBJ2-7, the V gene TRBV7-9, with 8 bases that match TRBD2. The V gene end was trimmed by 5 bases and the J gene end by 5 bases; junction bases not matched to a gene: 8. This CDR3 spans 14 amino acids. Germline CDR1 reads SEHNR; CDR2 reads FQNEAQ (reference sequence). Filled out from reference TRBV7-9 and TRBJ2-7, the complete variable domain reads DTGVSQNPRHKITKRGQNVTFRCDPISEHNRLYWYRQTLGQGPEFLTYFQNEAQLEKSRLLSDRFSAERPKGSFSTLEIQRTEQGDSAMYLCASSLEAGVNEQYFGPGTRLTVT.

Only one count was recorded for this clone. V usage is TRBV19 and J usage is TRBJ1-6, with 10 bases lining up with TRBD1. Per germline, CDR1 LNHDA and CDR2 SQIVND (reference sequence). V trimming: 4 bases; J trimming: 9 bases; junction bases outside the gene matches: 6. The length of the CDR3 is 15 residues. CDR3 sequence (DNA): TGTGCCAGTAGTACCGGGACAGGGGTGGGTTCACCCCTCCACTTT. Its protein product is CASSTGTGVGSPLHF.

The chain links TRBV7-9 to TRBJ1-4; a weak D match, TRBD1 (6 bases). The germline gives CDR1 SEHNR, CDR2 FQNEAQ (reference sequence). This CDR3 spans 15 amino acids. V was shortened by 5 bases and J by 6 bases, with 16 bases between the two germline ends. CDR3 bases: TGTGCCAGCAGCACCCACAGGGAACGAGATGAAAAACTGTTTTTT. Its protein product is CASSTHRERDEKLFF.

The CDR3 spells CASSVRDRGNTEAFF. CDR3 nucleotide sequence: TGTGCCAGCAGCGTCAGGGACAGAGGGAACACTGAAGCTTTCTTT. The rearrangement joins TRBV7-2 to TRBJ1-1, with TRBD1 matching 7 bases. J gave up 1 base and V 5 bases, and 7 bases lay outside the gene matches. CDR1 and CDR2 (germline): SGHTA, FQGNSA. This CDR3 spans 15 amino acids.

The chain employs TRBV10-3 and TRBJ1-1; D remains ambiguous. This CDR3 has 15 amino acids. V dropped 6 bases and J dropped 2 bases, with 16 bases sitting between them. The V gene's germline CDR1 is ENHRY and CDR2 SYGVKD. The CDR3 nucleotides read TGTGCCATCAGCCCCTCCTTGGGCAGCAACACTGAAGCTTTCTTT. Protein product: CAISPSLGSNTEAFF.

The rearrangement uses TRBV4-3 and TRBJ2-1; TRBD2 might be the D (6 bases). V was cut by 4 bases and J by 3 bases, with 16 bases left in between. Germline V lookup: CDR1 LGHNA, CDR2 YSLEER. The CDR3 extends over 16 amino acids. The CDR3 coding sequence is TGCGCCAGCAGCCGTGAACGGGAGATGGGCTACAATGAGCAGTTCTTC. Its protein is CASSREREMGYNEQFF.

The V and J genes are TRBV7-9 and TRBJ2-3; possible D gene TRBD1, 5 bases. This CDR3 is 16 amino acids long. Germline assignment: CDR1 SEHNR and CDR2 FQNEAQ (reference sequence). V was shortened by 7 bases and J by 2 bases, with 19 bases between the two germline ends. CDR3 protein: CASTPRQWVDTDTQYF. The CDR3 DNA sequence: TGTGCCAGCACACCTCGACAGTGGGTGGACACAGATACGCAGTATTTT. The full variable domain, completed using reference TRBV7-9 and TRBJ2-3, is DTGVSQNPRHKITKRGQNVTFRCDPISEHNRLYWYRQTLGQGPEFLTYFQNEAQLEKSRLLSDRFSAERPKGSFSTLEIQRTEQGDSAMYLCASTPRQWVDTDTQYFGPGTRLTVL.

This chain uses TRBV21-1 with TRBJ2-7. TRBV21-1 counts as a pseudogene. The CDR3 sequence is 16 residues long. The CDR3 DNA is TGTGCCAGCAGCCCACAAAAAGGACCTAAAAGGTACGAGCAGTACTTC. Protein sequence: CASSPQKGPKRYEQYF.

CDR3 DNA sequence: TGCGCCAGCCACACCGGGGAAAACACCGGGGAGCTGTTTTTT. Translating gives CASHTGENTGELFF. The J gene is TRBJ2-2, the V gene TRBV5-1; D is perhaps TRBD2 (5 bases). Germline V gene lookup returns CDR1 SGHRS and CDR2 YFSETQ. V was shortened by 7 bases and J by 2 bases, with 12 bases between the two germline ends. There are 14 residues in the CDR3.

This chain joins TRBV6-2 or TRBV6-3 and TRBJ2-7, with D uncertain. The length of the CDR3 is 12 residues. V shed 4 bases and J shed 5 bases, with 9 bases lying between them. CDR1 and CDR2 from the germline V gene are MNHEY and SVGEGT. Here the CDR3 DNA reads TGTGCCAGCAGTTCCATGATGGACGAGCAGTACTTC. It encodes CASSSMMDEQYF.

The rearrangement links TRBV19 to TRBJ1-5; D call uncertain. The germline V gene encodes CDR1 LNHDA and CDR2 SQIVND (reference sequence). The V and J ends lost 4 bases and 6 bases respectively, with 13 bases between them. The length of the CDR3 is 14 residues. CDR3 DNA sequence: TGTGCCAGTAGTACCCGGGTTGGCGGTCAGCCCCAGCATTTT. Translating it yields CASSTRVGGQPQHF. The complete variable domain, with remaining parts taken from reference TRBV19 and TRBJ1-5, reads DGGITQSPKYLFRKEGQNVTLSCEQNLNHDAMYWYRQDPGQGLRLIYYSQIVNDFQKGDIAEGYSVSREKKESFPLTVTSAQKNPTAFYLCASSTRVGGQPQHFGDGTRLSIL.

This sequence joins TRBV29-1 and TRBJ1-2; 7 bases are a match to TRBD1. V lost 2 bases, J lost 1 base, and 1 base stayed unmatched. Germline CDR1 and CDR2: SQVTM and ANQGSEA. The CDR3 sequence is 13 residues long. CDR3 protein: CSVENRGNYGYTF. The CDR3 nucleotides are TGCAGCGTTGAAAACAGGGGTAACTATGGCTACACCTTC.

The chain employs TRBV7-2 and TRBJ1-1, with D maybe TRBD1 (6 bases). V lost 1 base and J lost 4, with 16 bases in between. Germline loops: CDR1 SGHTA, CDR2 FQGNSA. The CDR3 sequence is 16 residues long. CDR3 nucleotide sequence: TGTGCCAGCAGCTTAGTTGGGGGGGCTACGGTCACTGAAGCTTTCTTT. Translation gives CASSLVGGATVTEAFF.

The chain links TRBV7-8 to TRBJ2-7, with D perhaps TRBD1 or TRBD2 (5 bases each). The germline V gene encodes CDR1 SGHVS and CDR2 FQNEAQ. The CDR3 is 15 residues long. Trimming stripped 5 bases from V and 7 bases from J, with 21 bases between. CDR3 coding DNA: TGTGCCAGCAGCCACTCCGGGGCTCTGGTCCAAGAGCAGTACTTC. It codes for CASSHSGALVQEQYF.

The chain carries TRBV30 and TRBJ1-1; 10 nucleotides match TRBD1. Germline CDR1 GTSNPN, CDR2 SVGIG (reference sequence). CDR3 length: 23 residues. With 3 bases clipped from V and 1 base from J, the junction kept 29 bases outside the gene matches. CDR3 nucleotides: TGTGCCTGGAGCCCTGCCCCACTGATCATCATCCCGGGACAGGGGCACGAGAACACTGAAGCTTTCTTT. This encodes CAWSPAPLIIIPGQGHENTEAFF.

The chain uses TRBV11-2 and TRBJ2-7; 7 bases match TRBD2. Germline-derived CDR1 and CDR2 are SGHAT and FQNNGV. Germline trimming cut 6 bases from V and 4 bases from J; bases unmatched to any gene: 9. The CDR3 loop spans 14 amino acids. The CDR3: CASRKSGGLYEQYF. CDR3 DNA: TGTGCCAGCAGGAAGTCGGGAGGCCTATACGAGCAGTACTTC.

This chain joins TRBV7-8 and TRBJ1-2; the match to TRBD1 covers 7 bases. J was trimmed by 0 bases and V by 1 base; bases with no gene match: 8. The V gene's germline CDR1 is SGHVS and CDR2 FQNEAQ. The CDR3 runs 17 residues. CDR3: CASSLVRQGTTNYGYTF. In DNA form, the CDR3 reads TGTGCCAGCAGCTTAGTCCGACAGGGAACAACTAACTATGGCTACACCTTC.

The V call is TRBV5-4, the J call TRBJ2-5; TRBD1 aligns across 8 bases. Germline CDR1 SGHNT, CDR2 YYREEE (reference sequence). This CDR3 contains 15 residues. Losses at the gene ends were 4 bases for V and 2 bases for J; bases not matched to a gene: 7. DNA for the CDR3: TGTGCCAGCAGCCCCCGGACAGGGTATCAAGAGACCCAGTACTTC. Its translation is CASSPRTGYQETQYF.

This chain uses TRBV2 with TRBJ1-1; D gene ambiguous. The CDR3 is made up of 14 amino acids. V lost 2 bases and J lost 1, with 8 bases in between. Germline V lookup: CDR1 SNHLY, CDR2 FYNNEI. The CDR3 reads CASSEHEGNTEAFF. CDR3 coding DNA: TGTGCCAGCAGTGAACACGAGGGGAACACTGAAGCTTTCTTT. Together with reference TRBV2 and TRBJ1-1, the CDR3 gives the full variable domain: EPEVTQTPSHQVTQMGQEVILRCVPISNHLYFYWYRQILGQKVEFLVSFYNNEISEKSEIFDDQFSVERPDGSNFTLKIRSTKLEDSAMYFCASSEHEGNTEAFFGQGTRLTVV.

As regards this clone: Other DNA sequences in this specimen translate into the identical CDR3. V is TRBV6-2 or TRBV6-3 and J is TRBJ2-1; D may be TRBD1 or TRBD2 (5 bases each). CDR1 MNHEY and CDR2 SVGEGT come from the germline V gene. V was clipped by 6 bases and J by 0 bases, with 9 bases between them. The CDR3 is made up of 14 amino acids. CDR3 protein: CASSSGTSYNEQFF. Here the CDR3 DNA reads TGTGCCAGCAGCTCCGGGACCTCCTACAATGAGCAGTTCTTC.

V gene TRBV6-5 combines with J gene TRBJ1-1; the match to TRBD1 covers 7 bases. This CDR3 region has 15 residues. V dropped 1 base and J dropped 0; count of bases not matched to a gene: 2. Germline lookup yields CDR1 MNHEY and CDR2 SVGAGI. DNA of the CDR3: TGTGCCAGCAGTTACTGGGGACAGCTGAACACTGAAGCTTTCTTT. It translates to CASSYWGQLNTEAFF.

The chain links TRBV30 to TRBJ1-1, with 7 bases aligning to TRBD1. The CDR3 sequence is 14 residues long. V lost 7 bases, J lost 1 base, and 9 bases stayed unmatched. Germline V gene lookup returns CDR1 GTSNPN and CDR2 SVGIG (reference sequence). The CDR3 sequence is CASDRERANTEAFF. For the CDR3, the DNA is TGTGCCTCCGACAGGGAGAGGGCGAACACTGAAGCTTTCTTT. The whole variable domain, remainder taken from reference TRBV30 and TRBJ1-1, is SQTIHQWPATLVQPVGSPLSLECTVEGTSNPNLYWYRQAAGRGLQLLFYSVGIGQISSEVPQNLSASRPQDRQFILSSKKLLLSDSGFYLCASDRERANTEAFFGQGTRLTVV.

This chain connects TRBV4-1 to TRBJ2-5; 13 nucleotides line up with TRBD2. The CDR3 loop spans 19 amino acids. V shed 0 bases, J shed 5 bases, and the junction held 12 bases outside the gene matches. From germline, CDR1 is MGHRA and CDR2 YSYEKL. The DNA of the CDR3 is TGCGCCAGCAGCCAAGATGCCCCTTTTCGGGGACTAGCGGGGGAGACCCAGTACTTC. As protein: CASSQDAPFRGLAGETQYF.

The chain has TRBV5-1 and TRBJ1-6; perhaps TRBD1 as D (5 bases). The CDR3 spans 14 residues. Trimming cost V 3 bases and J 14 bases, with 18 bases left between them. CDR1 is SGHRS and CDR2 is YFSETQ in the germline V gene. CDR3 protein: CASSSIDSTDSLHF. CDR3 nucleotides: TGCGCCAGCAGCTCGATTGACTCGACAGACTCCCTCCACTTT.